These T cell receptor beta chains were read from a single sample in a study of OX40 agonist ivuxolimab in advanced cancers. Here immunoSEQ multiplex PCR was the method, and the copy in TCRdb shows in-frame clones only, minus some. The table records roughly 66,000 clones, 75% to 85% of them present only once. The sample here was CD4+ or CD8+ T cells sorted from blood, taken in a trial of the OX40 agonist ivuxolimab. The receptors here all came from an adult with an advanced solid tumor such as melanoma, head and neck, liver or kidney cancer. The CDR3 runs from the conserved cysteine through the conserved F or W. Fields, in order: V gene, clone size, J gene, D gene, CDR3 DNA, CDR3 protein. D genes are given only for firm matches. Clone sizes are given selectively: once, few, many, or a class where the clone is expanded.

v_gene: TRBV5-5; abundance: few; j_gene: TRBJ1-1; d_gene: .; CDR3nt: TGTGCCAGCAGCTGGGGGACGGCCGGAAACACTGAAGCTTTCTTT; CDR3aa: CASSWGTAGNTEAFF
v_gene: TRBV29-1; abundance: .; j_gene: TRBJ1-2; d_gene: .; CDR3nt: TGCAGCGTGGCCGAGGGGGGGTATGGCTACACCTTC; CDR3aa: CSVAEGGYGYTF
v_gene: TRBV27; abundance: .; j_gene: TRBJ1-2; d_gene: .; CDR3nt: TGTGCCAGCAGTTTATCGACGAGTTATGGCTACACCTTC; CDR3aa: CASSLSTSYGYTF
v_gene: TRBV7-9; abundance: .; j_gene: TRBJ1-5; d_gene: .; CDR3nt: TGTGCCAGCAGCCCGGGGGGGGTTCAGCCCCAGCATTTT; CDR3aa: CASSPGGVQPQHF
v_gene: TRBV30; abundance: .; j_gene: TRBJ1-5; d_gene: TRBD1; CDR3nt: TGTGCCTGGAGCGCCAGGGGGGATCAGCCCCAGCATTTT; CDR3aa: CAWSARGDQPQHF
v_gene: TRBV7-2; abundance: .; j_gene: TRBJ1-5; d_gene: TRBD1; CDR3nt: TGTGCCAGCAGCTATTTGACAGGGGGGCGGCAGCCCCAGCATTTT; CDR3aa: CASSYLTGGRQPQHF
v_gene: TRBV6-5; abundance: .; j_gene: TRBJ1-5; d_gene: .; CDR3nt: TGTGCCAGCAGTTACCCCCCGGATCAGCCCCAGCATTTT; CDR3aa: CASSYPPDQPQHF
v_gene: TRBV2; abundance: few; j_gene: TRBJ1-4; d_gene: TRBD1; CDR3nt: TGTGCCAGCATAGGGACAGGGGCCCCGGGACTGTTTTTT; CDR3aa: CASIGTGAPGLFF
v_gene: TRBV5-1; abundance: .; j_gene: TRBJ1-2; d_gene: TRBD1; CDR3nt: TGCGCCAGCAGGCCGGGACAGGGGGCGAACTATGGCTACACCTTC; CDR3aa: CASRPGQGANYGYTF
v_gene: TRBV12-5; abundance: .; j_gene: TRBJ1-5; d_gene: .; CDR3nt: TGTGCTAGTAGATCCGGGTCGCCCAATCAGCCCCAGCATTTT; CDR3aa: CASRSGSPNQPQHF
v_gene: TRBV19; abundance: .; j_gene: TRBJ1-4; d_gene: .; CDR3nt: TGTGCCAGTAGTACCCCCTACAGGGATGAAAAACTGTTTTTT; CDR3aa: CASSTPYRDEKLFF
v_gene: TRBV28; abundance: .; j_gene: TRBJ2-1; d_gene: TRBD2; CDR3nt: TGTGCCAGCAGCTCGACTAGCGGGGGTCTGTATGAGCAGTTCTTC; CDR3aa: CASSSTSGGLYEQFF
v_gene: TRBV19; abundance: .; j_gene: TRBJ1-5; d_gene: .; CDR3nt: TGTGCCAGTAGTATTAGACGGCTGAATCAGCCCCAGCATTTT; CDR3aa: CASSIRRLNQPQHF
v_gene: TRBV9; abundance: few; j_gene: TRBJ1-5; d_gene: .; CDR3nt: TGTGCCAGCAGCGGGTCAATTTCACCGAATCGGAGACAAAATAGCAATCAGCCCCAGCATTTT; CDR3aa: CASSGSISPNRRQNSNQPQHF
v_gene: TRBV2; abundance: .; j_gene: TRBJ2-1; d_gene: .; CDR3nt: TGTGCCAGCAGTGAAGATAGGTACAATGAGCAGTTCTTC; CDR3aa: CASSEDRYNEQFF
v_gene: TRBV5-1; abundance: once; j_gene: TRBJ2-5; d_gene: TRBD2; CDR3nt: TGCGCCAGCAGCTTGACTAGCGGACCCCAAGAGACCCAGTACTTC; CDR3aa: CASSLTSGPQETQYF
v_gene: TRBV2; abundance: .; j_gene: TRBJ1-1; d_gene: TRBD1; CDR3nt: TGTGCCAGCAATGAAGAGCCGGGACAGTTGAACACTGAAGCTTTCTTT; CDR3aa: CASNEEPGQLNTEAFF
v_gene: TRBV5-4; abundance: once; j_gene: TRBJ2-3; d_gene: TRBD1; CDR3nt: TGTGCCAGCAGCAAGGGACAGGGCGCCCGCACAGATACGCAGTATTTT; CDR3aa: CASSKGQGARTDTQYF
v_gene: TRBV15; abundance: .; j_gene: TRBJ2-5; d_gene: TRBD1; CDR3nt: TGTGCCACCAGCAGAGAGACAGGGTTCGTGACCCAGTACTTC; CDR3aa: CATSRETGFVTQYF
v_gene: TRBV29-1; abundance: .; j_gene: TRBJ1-5; d_gene: .; CDR3nt: TGCAGCGTTCGAACAGGGAGGGAACAGCCCCAGCATTTT; CDR3aa: CSVRTGREQPQHF
v_gene: TRBV6-5; abundance: .; j_gene: TRBJ2-3; d_gene: TRBD2; CDR3nt: TGTGCCAGCAGTTACCTAGCGGGGGCAGGAGATACGCAGTATTTT; CDR3aa: CASSYLAGAGDTQYF
v_gene: TRBV28; abundance: .; j_gene: TRBJ1-2; d_gene: TRBD1; CDR3nt: TGTGCCAGCGCCCAAGGACAGGGAAGTTTCGTCTTC; CDR3aa: CASAQGQGSFVF
v_gene: TRBV7-2; abundance: .; j_gene: TRBJ1-3; d_gene: TRBD1; CDR3nt: TGTGCCAGCAACAACAGGGGGCTACGCTCTGGAAACACCATATATTTT; CDR3aa: CASNNRGLRSGNTIYF
v_gene: TRBV4-1; abundance: .; j_gene: TRBJ1-5; d_gene: .; CDR3nt: TGCGCCAGCAGCCAGTTCGTGGTAAATCAGCCCCAGCATTTT; CDR3aa: CASSQFVVNQPQHF
v_gene: TRBV6-1; abundance: .; j_gene: TRBJ2-7; d_gene: .; CDR3nt: TGTGCCAGCAGTGTTGGGGGGGACAGGTCCTACGAGCAGTACTTC; CDR3aa: CASSVGGDRSYEQYF
v_gene: TRBV5-4; abundance: .; j_gene: TRBJ2-3; d_gene: .; CDR3nt: TGTGCCAGCAGCTCGAGGACTGATACAGATACGCAGTATTTT; CDR3aa: CASSSRTDTDTQYF
v_gene: TRBV18; abundance: .; j_gene: TRBJ2-7; d_gene: TRBD2; CDR3nt: TGTGCCAGCTCACGCAGCGCGGGGGGCCTGGAGGAGCAGTACTTC; CDR3aa: CASSRSAGGLEEQYF